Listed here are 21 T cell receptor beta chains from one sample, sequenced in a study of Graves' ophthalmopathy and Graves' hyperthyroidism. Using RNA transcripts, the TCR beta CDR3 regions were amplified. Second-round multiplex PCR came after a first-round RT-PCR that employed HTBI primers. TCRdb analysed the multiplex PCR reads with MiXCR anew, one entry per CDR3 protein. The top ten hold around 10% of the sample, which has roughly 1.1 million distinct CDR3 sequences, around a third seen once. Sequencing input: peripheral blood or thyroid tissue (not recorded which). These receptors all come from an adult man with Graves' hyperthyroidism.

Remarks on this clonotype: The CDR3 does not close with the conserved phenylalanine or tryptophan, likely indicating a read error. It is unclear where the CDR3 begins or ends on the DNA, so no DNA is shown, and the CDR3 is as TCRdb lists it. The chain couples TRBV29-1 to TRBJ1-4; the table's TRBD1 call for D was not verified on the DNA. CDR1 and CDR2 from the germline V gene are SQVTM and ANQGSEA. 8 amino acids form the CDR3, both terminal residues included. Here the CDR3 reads CSAVTGNY.

The DNA of the CDR3 is TGTGCCATCAGTGAGGACAGCTCCTATGGCTACACCTTC. This codes for CAISEDSSYGYTF. This sequence joins TRBV10-3 and TRBJ1-2; maybe TRBD1 (5 bases). The germline gives CDR1 ENHRY, CDR2 SYGVKD. Deletions cut 2 bases from V and 4 bases from J, with 8 bases between. This CDR3 comprises 13 residues.

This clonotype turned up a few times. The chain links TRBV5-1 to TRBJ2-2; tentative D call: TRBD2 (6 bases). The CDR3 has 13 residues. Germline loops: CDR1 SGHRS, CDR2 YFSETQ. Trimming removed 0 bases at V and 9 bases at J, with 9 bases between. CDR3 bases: TGCGCCAGCAGCTTGGGACTAGGGCGGGAGCTGTTTTTT. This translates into CASSLGLGRELFF. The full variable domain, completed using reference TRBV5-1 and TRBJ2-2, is KAGVTQTPRYLIKTRGQQVTLSCSPISGHRSVSWYQQTPGQGLQFLFEYFSETQRNKGNFPGRFSGRQFSNSRSEMNVSTLELGDSALYLCASSLGLGRELFFGEGSRLTVL.

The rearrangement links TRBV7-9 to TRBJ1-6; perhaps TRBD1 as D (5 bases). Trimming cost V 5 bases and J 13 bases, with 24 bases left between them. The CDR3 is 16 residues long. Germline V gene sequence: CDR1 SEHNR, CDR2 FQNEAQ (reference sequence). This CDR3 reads CASSPGTGPGVMPLHF. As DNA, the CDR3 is TGTGCCAGCAGCCCAGGTACGGGACCAGGTGTGATGCCCCTCCACTTT. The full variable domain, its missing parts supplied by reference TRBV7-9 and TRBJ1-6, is DTGVSQNPRHKITKRGQNVTFRCDPISEHNRLYWYRQTLGQGPEFLTYFQNEAQLEKSRLLSDRFSAERPKGSFSTLEIQRTEQGDSAMYLCASSPGTGPGVMPLHFGNGTRLTVT.

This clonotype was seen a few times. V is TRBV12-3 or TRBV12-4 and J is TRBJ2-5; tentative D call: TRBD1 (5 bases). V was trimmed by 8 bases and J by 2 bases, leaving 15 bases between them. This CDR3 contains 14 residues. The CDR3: CASAVIQGQETQYF. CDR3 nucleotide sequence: TGTGCCAGCGCCGTTATTCAGGGACAAGAGACCCAGTACTTC.

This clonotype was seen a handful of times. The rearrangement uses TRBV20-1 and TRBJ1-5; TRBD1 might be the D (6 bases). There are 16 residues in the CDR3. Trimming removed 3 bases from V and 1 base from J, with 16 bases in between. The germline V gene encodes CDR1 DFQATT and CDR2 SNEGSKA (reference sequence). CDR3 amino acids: CSARMAGAGSNQPQHF. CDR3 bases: TGCAGTGCTAGGATGGCGGGGGCGGGAAGCAATCAGCCCCAGCATTTT.

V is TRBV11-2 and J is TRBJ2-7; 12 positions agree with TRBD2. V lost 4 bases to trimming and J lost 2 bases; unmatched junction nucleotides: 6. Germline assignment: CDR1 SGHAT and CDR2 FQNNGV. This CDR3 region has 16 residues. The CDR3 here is CASSSGLAGWTYEQYF. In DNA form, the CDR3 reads TGTGCCAGCAGCTCCGGACTAGCGGGGTGGACCTACGAGCAGTACTTC.

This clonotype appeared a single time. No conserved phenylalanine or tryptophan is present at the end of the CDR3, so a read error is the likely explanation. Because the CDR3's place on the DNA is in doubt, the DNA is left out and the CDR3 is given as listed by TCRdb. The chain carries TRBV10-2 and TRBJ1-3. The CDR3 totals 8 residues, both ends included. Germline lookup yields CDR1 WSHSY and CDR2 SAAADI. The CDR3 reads CASSSRTD.

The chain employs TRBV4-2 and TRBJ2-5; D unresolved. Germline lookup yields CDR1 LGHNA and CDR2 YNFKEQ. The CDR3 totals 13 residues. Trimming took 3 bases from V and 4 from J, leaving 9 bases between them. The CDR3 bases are TGTGCCAGCAGCCAGACGTTTGGAGAGACCCAGTACTTC. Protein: CASSQTFGETQYF.

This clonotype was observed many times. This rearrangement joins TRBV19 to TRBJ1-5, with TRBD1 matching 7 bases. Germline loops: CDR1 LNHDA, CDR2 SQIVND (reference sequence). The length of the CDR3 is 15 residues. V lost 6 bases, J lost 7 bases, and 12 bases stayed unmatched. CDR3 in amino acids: CASSTPGTAGQPQHF. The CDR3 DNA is TGTGCCAGTAGCACCCCAGGGACAGCAGGGCAGCCCCAGCATTTT.

CDR3 region: CSVLVGGMNTEAFF. The CDR3 DNA reads as TGCAGCGTTCTCGTTGGGGGGATGAACACTGAAGCTTTCTTT. The chain combines TRBV29-1 with TRBJ1-1, with a possible D match to TRBD1 (5 bases). CDR1 and CDR2 from the germline V gene are SQVTM and ANQGSEA. CDR3 length: 14 amino acids. The germline V and J ends were trimmed by 5 bases and 0 bases, with 13 bases remaining between them. Full variable domain (missing parts from reference TRBV29-1 and TRBJ1-1): SAVISQKPSRDICQRGTSLTIQCQVDSQVTMMFWYRQQPGQSLTLIATANQGSEATYESGFVIDKFPISRPNLTFSTLTVSNMSPEDSSIYLCSVLVGGMNTEAFFGQGTRLTVV.

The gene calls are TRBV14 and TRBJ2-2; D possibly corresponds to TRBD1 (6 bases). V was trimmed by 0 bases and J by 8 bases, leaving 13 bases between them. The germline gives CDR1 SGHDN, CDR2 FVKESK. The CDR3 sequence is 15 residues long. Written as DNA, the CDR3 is TGTGCCAGCAGCCAAGACGGCGGACAGAGGGGGGAGCTGTTTTTT. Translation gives CASSQDGGQRGELFF. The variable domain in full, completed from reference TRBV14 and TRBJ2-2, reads EAGVTQFPSHSVIEKGQTVTLRCDPISGHDNLYWYRRVMGKEIKFLLHFVKESKQDESGMPNNRFLAERTGGTYSTLKVQPAELEDSGVYFCASSQDGGQRGELFFGEGSRLTVL.

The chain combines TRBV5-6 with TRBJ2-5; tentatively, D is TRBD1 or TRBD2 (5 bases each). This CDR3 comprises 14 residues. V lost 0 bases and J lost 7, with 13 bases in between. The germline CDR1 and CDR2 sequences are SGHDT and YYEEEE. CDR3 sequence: CASSLAVEGMTQYF. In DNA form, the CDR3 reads TGTGCCAGCAGCTTGGCCGTTGAGGGGATGACCCAGTACTTC.

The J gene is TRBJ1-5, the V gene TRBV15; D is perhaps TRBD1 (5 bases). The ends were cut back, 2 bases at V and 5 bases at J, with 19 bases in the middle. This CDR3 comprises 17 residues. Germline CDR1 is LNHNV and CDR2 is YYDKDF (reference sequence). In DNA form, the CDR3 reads TGTGCCACCAGCAGATTAAGACACGCCGGGGCCTATCAGCCCCAGCATTTT. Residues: CATSRLRHAGAYQPQHF. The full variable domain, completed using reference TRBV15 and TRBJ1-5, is DAMVIQNPRYQVTQFGKPVTLSCSQTLNHNVMYWYQQKSSQAPKLLFHYYDKDFNNEADTPDNFQSRRPNTSFCFLDIRSPGLGDTAMYLCATSRLRHAGAYQPQHFGDGTRLSIL.

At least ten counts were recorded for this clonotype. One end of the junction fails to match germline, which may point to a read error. CDR3 sequence (DNA): TGTGCCAGCAGTTTAGTAGGGGCTGGGCAGCCCCAGCATTTT. Translating gives CASSLVGAGQPQHF. V is TRBV7-9 and J is TRBJ1-5; tentatively, D is TRBD1 (5 bases). Germline assignment: CDR1 SEHNR and CDR2 FQNEAQ (reference sequence). CDR3 length equals 14 residues.

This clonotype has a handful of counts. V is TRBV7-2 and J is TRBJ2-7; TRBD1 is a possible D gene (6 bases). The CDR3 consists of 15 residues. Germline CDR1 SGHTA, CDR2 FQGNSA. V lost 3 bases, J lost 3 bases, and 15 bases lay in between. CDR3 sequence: CASSFDVARGYEQYF. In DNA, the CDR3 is TGTGCCAGCAGCTTTGATGTGGCCAGGGGCTACGAGCAGTACTTC. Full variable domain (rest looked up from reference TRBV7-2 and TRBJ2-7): GAGVSQSPSNKVTEKGKDVELRCDPISGHTALYWYRQSLGQGLEFLIYFQGNSAPDKSGLPSDRFSAERTGGSVSTLTIQRTQQEDSAVYLCASSFDVARGYEQYFGPGTRLTVT.

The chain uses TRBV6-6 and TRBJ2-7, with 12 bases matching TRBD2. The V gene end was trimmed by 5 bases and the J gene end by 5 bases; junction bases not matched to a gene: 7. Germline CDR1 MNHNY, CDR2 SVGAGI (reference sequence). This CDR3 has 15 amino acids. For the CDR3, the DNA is TGTGCCAGCAGTACGACTAGCGGGAGACCCAACGAGCAGTACTTC. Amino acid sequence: CASSTTSGRPNEQYF.

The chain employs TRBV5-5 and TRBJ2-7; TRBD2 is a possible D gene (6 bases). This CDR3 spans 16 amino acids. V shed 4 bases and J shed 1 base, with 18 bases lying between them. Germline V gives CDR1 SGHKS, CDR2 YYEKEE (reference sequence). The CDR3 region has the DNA TGTGCCAGCAGCCCTATGACGGGGGACCTGTCCTACGAGCAGTACTTC. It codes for CASSPMTGDLSYEQYF.

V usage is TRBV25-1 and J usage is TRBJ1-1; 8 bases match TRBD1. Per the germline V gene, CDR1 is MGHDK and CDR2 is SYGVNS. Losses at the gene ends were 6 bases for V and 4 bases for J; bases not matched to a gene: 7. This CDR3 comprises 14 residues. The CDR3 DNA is TGTGCCAGCAGGGACGACAGGGGACTCACTGAAGCTTTCTTT. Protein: CASRDDRGLTEAFF. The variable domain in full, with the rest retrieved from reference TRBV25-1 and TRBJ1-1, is EADIYQTPRYLVIGTGKKITLECSQTMGHDKMYWYQQDPGMELHLIHYSYGVNSTEKGDLSSESTVSRIRTEHFPLTLESARPSHTSQYLCASRDDRGLTEAFFGQGTRLTVV.

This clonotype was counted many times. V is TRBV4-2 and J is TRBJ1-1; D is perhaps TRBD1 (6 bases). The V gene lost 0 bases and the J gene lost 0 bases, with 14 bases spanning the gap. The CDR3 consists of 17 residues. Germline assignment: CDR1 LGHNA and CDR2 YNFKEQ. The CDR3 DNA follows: TGTGCCAGCAGCCAAGAAGGAGGGGGGGCCCTGAACACTGAAGCTTTCTTT. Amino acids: CASSQEGGGALNTEAFF.

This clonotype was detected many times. The CDR3 region is CASPKGRGVRATSNQPQHF. As DNA, the CDR3 is TGCGCCAGCCCCAAAGGCCGGGGCGTCCGTGCCACTAGCAATCAGCCCCAGCATTTT. The V gene is TRBV5-1, the J gene TRBJ1-5; D may be TRBD1 (5 bases). Trimming cost V 7 bases and J 0 bases, with 26 bases left between them. The V gene's germline CDR1 is SGHRS and CDR2 YFSETQ. The CDR3 covers 19 residues.